The 27 T cell receptor beta chains listed next were all sequenced from one sample in a study of CD8 T cells in Susac syndrome. The authors reverse transcribed about 0.5 to 1 ug RNA with random hexamers. TCRdb re-derived calls from the immunoSEQ multiplex PCR reads in MiXCR, one entry per CDR3 protein. The sample holds about 190,000 distinct CDR3 sequences, roughly 94% seen once. The sequencing sample was made of CD8+ T cells from PBMCs. These TCRs come from a human donor with Susac syndrome.

The rearrangement links TRBV15 to TRBJ1-1; no reliable D call. The germline V gene encodes CDR1 LNHNV and CDR2 YYDKDF (reference sequence). The CDR3 is 14 amino acids. V was trimmed by 5 bases and J by 1 base, leaving 11 bases between them. The CDR3 is CATSERAANTEAFF. The CDR3 DNA reads as TGTGCCACCAGCGAAAGAGCTGCGAACACTGAAGCTTTCTTT.

V gene TRBV6-4 combines with J gene TRBJ1-6, with unresolved D. The CDR3 is made up of 17 amino acids. Trimming removed 3 bases at V and 10 bases at J, with 22 bases between. Germline CDR1 and CDR2: MRHNA and SNTAGT. CDR3 sequence reads: CASSELKGVVVGSPLHF. The CDR3 nucleotides read TGTGCCAGCAGTGAGTTAAAGGGAGTAGTGGTCGGCTCACCCCTCCACTTT.

V usage is TRBV20-1 and J usage is TRBJ1-2; 9 nucleotides align to TRBD1. Germline-derived CDR1 and CDR2 are DFQATT and SNEGSKA (reference sequence). Trimming cost V 2 bases and J 2 bases; bases outside gene matches: 6. CDR3 length equals 15 residues. The CDR3, as DNA: TGCAGTGCTAGAAAGATCGGACAGGGGAACTATGGCTACACCTTC. Translation: CSARKIGQGNYGYTF.

V gene TRBV3-1 combines with J gene TRBJ2-1, with D unresolved. The CDR3 contains 12 residues. CDR1 and CDR2 (germline): LGHDT, YNNKEL (reference sequence). The germline V and J ends were trimmed by 0 bases and 9 bases, with 6 bases remaining between them. CDR3 DNA: TGTGCCAGCAGCCAAGACCGGGCTGAGCAGTTCTTC. Its translation is CASSQDRAEQFF.

The V and J genes are TRBV5-6 and TRBJ2-7; 10 bases line up with TRBD2. The V segment lost 3 bases and the J segment 3 bases; nucleotides outside the gene matches: 6. The CDR3 is 15 amino acids. The germline gives CDR1 SGHDT, CDR2 YYEEEE. CDR3 coding DNA: TGTGCCAGCAGCTGGGGACTAGCGTACGGCTACGAGCAGTACTTC. Protein: CASSWGLAYGYEQYF.

V is TRBV13 and J is TRBJ2-3, with 10 nucleotides matching TRBD2. J was trimmed by 6 bases and V by 4 bases; bases with no gene match: 10. The CDR3 runs to 16 residues. Germline V gives CDR1 PRHDT, CDR2 FYEKMQ (reference sequence). The CDR3, as DNA: TGTGCCAGCAGCTCCCCAAGCGGGAGGGCTGGGGATACGCAGTATTTT. Translating gives CASSSPSGRAGDTQYF.

The DNA for the CDR3 is TGTGCCTGGATGTCAGCGGAGACCCAGTACTTC. Its translation: CAWMSAETQYF. The V call is TRBV30, the J call TRBJ2-5; D gene uncertain. CDR1 is GTSNPN, CDR2 SVGIG, per germline (reference sequence). Trimming took off 4 bases at V and 5 bases at J, with 8 bases between the two ends. The CDR3 runs to 11 residues.

The chain is built from TRBV30 and TRBJ1-5; D ambiguous. From germline, CDR1 is GTSNPN and CDR2 SVGIG (reference sequence). Trimming shortened V by 1 base and J by 2 bases, and 6 bases separated the two germline ends. The CDR3 is made up of 13 amino acids. The CDR3 loop is CAWSEFGNQPQHF. DNA of the CDR3: TGTGCCTGGAGTGAGTTTGGCAATCAGCCCCAGCATTTT.

This sequence joins TRBV9 and TRBJ2-1; TRBD2 aligns across 11 bases. Unmatched junction bases numbered 2, after V lost 0 bases and J lost 6 bases. The CDR3 has 15 amino acids. CDR1 is SGDLS, CDR2 YYNGEE, per germline. CDR3 in DNA: TGTGCCAGCAGCGTAGGTAGCGGGAGGGGCAATGAGCAGTTCTTC. Protein product: CASSVGSGRGNEQFF.

This clonotype was counted a single time. CDR3 in amino acids: CASSQVSGRALGETQYF. CDR3 nucleotide sequence: TGTGCCAGCAGCCAAGTTAGCGGGAGGGCGTTAGGGGAGACCCAGTACTTC. The V and J genes are TRBV3-1 and TRBJ2-5; 11 bases match TRBD2. Germline V gene data show CDR1 as LGHDT and CDR2 as YNNKEL (reference sequence). Trimming took 1 base from V and 5 from J; bases not matched to a gene: 9. This CDR3 has 17 amino acids.

The chain joins TRBV20-1 to TRBJ2-1; possible D gene TRBD2, 6 bases. This CDR3 has 16 amino acids. The germline CDR1 and CDR2 sequences are DFQATT and SNEGSKA (reference sequence). CDR3 loop: CSTSGDGSAFYNEQFF. The CDR3 DNA reads TGCAGCACCAGTGGGGACGGGAGCGCCTTCTACAATGAGCAGTTCTTC.

The chain links TRBV27 to TRBJ2-7; TRBD1 aligns across 7 bases. The germline CDR1 and CDR2 sequences are MNHEY and SMNVEV (reference sequence). After removal of 6 bases from V and 5 bases from J, the junction contained 16 bases not matched to a gene. CDR3 length equals 16 residues. The CDR3 is CASRLIPGRGRDEQYF. The CDR3 DNA reads as TGTGCCAGCAGACTAATTCCGGGTAGGGGGCGCGACGAGCAGTACTTC.

The V gene is TRBV5-6, the J gene TRBJ2-7; 7 positions agree with TRBD1. This CDR3 is 13 amino acids long. V trimming: 2 bases; J trimming: 5 bases; junction bases outside the gene matches: 4. Germline V CDR1 and CDR2: SGHDT, YYEEEE. CDR3 protein: CASSFRRGNEQYF. As DNA, the CDR3 is TGTGCCAGCAGCTTCCGCAGGGGGAACGAGCAGTACTTC.

This rearrangement joins TRBV29-1 to TRBJ1-1; D is uncertain. Per germline, CDR1 SQVTM and CDR2 ANQGSEA. The CDR3 is made up of 11 amino acids. V gave up 2 bases and J gave up 5 bases, with 6 bases separating them. This chain's CDR3 is CSVETETEAFF. The DNA for the CDR3 is TGCAGCGTTGAAACTGAAACTGAAGCTTTCTTT.

The chain joins TRBV30 to TRBJ2-3; D call uncertain. Trimming cost V 2 bases and J 4 bases, with 4 bases left between them. Per the germline V gene, CDR1 is GTSNPN and CDR2 is SVGIG (reference sequence). This CDR3 is built from 11 residues. CDR3 coding DNA: TGTGCCTGGAGTCGGGCAGATACGCAGTATTTT. Residues: CAWSRADTQYF.

J is TRBJ1-1 and V is TRBV7-9; tentative D call: TRBD1 (6 bases). This CDR3 comprises 16 residues. Germline lookup yields CDR1 SEHNR and CDR2 FQNEAQ (reference sequence). V was shortened by 4 bases and J by 6 bases, with 21 bases between the two germline ends. CDR3 residues: CASSSRGQGLDAEAFF. In nucleotides, the CDR3 is TGTGCCAGCAGCTCCCGGGGCCAGGGGCTTGACGCTGAAGCTTTCTTT.

The V and J genes are TRBV30 and TRBJ1-6; D is perhaps TRBD1 (6 bases). V lost 4 bases, J lost 7 bases, and 14 bases lay in between. Germline V gene sequence: CDR1 GTSNPN, CDR2 SVGIG (reference sequence). This CDR3 has 14 residues. The CDR3 nucleotides are TGTGCCTGGACCCCGGGACAAGGGAATTCACCCCTCCACTTT. Amino acids: CAWTPGQGNSPLHF. The variable domain in full, with the rest retrieved from reference TRBV30 and TRBJ1-6, is SQTIHQWPATLVQPVGSPLSLECTVEGTSNPNLYWYRQAAGRGLQLLFYSVGIGQISSEVPQNLSASRPQDRQFILSSKKLLLSDSGFYLCAWTPGQGNSPLHFGNGTRLTVT.

The chain employs TRBV2 and TRBJ2-5; 9 bases are shared with TRBD2. V was clipped by 3 bases and J by 3 bases; unmatched bases: 5. The CDR3 totals 15 residues. CDR1 is SNHLY, CDR2 FYNNEI, per germline. This chain's CDR3 is CASSENSGSKETQYF. Written as DNA, the CDR3 is TGTGCCAGCAGTGAGAATAGCGGGAGTAAAGAGACCCAGTACTTC.

This clonotype appeared a single time. The genes are TRBV15 and TRBJ2-3, with TRBD1 matching over 8 bases. The CDR3 has 15 residues. Per germline, CDR1 LNHNV and CDR2 YYDKDF (reference sequence). Trimming removed 9 bases from V and 4 bases from J; junction bases left unmatched: 12. The CDR3 bases are TGTGCCACAGCTCTCGGCAGGGGGCCGTCAGATACGCAGTATTTT. Translated: CATALGRGPSDTQYF. The full variable domain, rest sourced from reference TRBV15 and TRBJ2-3, is DAMVIQNPRYQVTQFGKPVTLSCSQTLNHNVMYWYQQKSSQAPKLLFHYYDKDFNNEADTPDNFQSRRPNTSFCFLDIRSPGLGDTAMYLCATALGRGPSDTQYFGPGTRLTVL.

The chain combines TRBV3-1 with TRBJ1-3, with D possibly matching TRBD1 (5 bases). The V gene's germline CDR1 is LGHDT and CDR2 YNNKEL (reference sequence). Trimming took off 1 base at V and 0 bases at J, with 10 bases between the two ends. The CDR3 is 16 amino acids. CDR3 DNA sequence: TGTGCCAGCAGCCAAGTCCAGGGCAGCTCTGGAAACACCATATATTTT. This gives the protein CASSQVQGSSGNTIYF.

This clonotype came up once. The chain uses TRBV4-1 and TRBJ1-4; 9 bases line up with TRBD1. The germline gives CDR1 MGHRA, CDR2 YSYEKL. The CDR3 spans 15 residues. V lost 6 bases to trimming and J lost 7 bases; unmatched junction nucleotides: 9. CDR3 loop: CASSFTGGYSEKLFF. The DNA of the CDR3 is TGCGCCAGCAGTTTCACAGGGGGCTATAGTGAAAAACTGTTTTTT.

J is TRBJ2-1 and V is TRBV11-2; D is ambiguous. Germline values: CDR1 SGHAT, CDR2 FQNNGV. V lost 6 bases, J lost 2 bases, and 11 bases lay in between. This CDR3 contains 14 residues. The CDR3 reads CASSERPPYNEQFF. The CDR3 DNA reads TGTGCCAGCAGTGAAAGGCCTCCCTACAATGAGCAGTTCTTC.

The gene calls are TRBV30 and TRBJ2-3, with D uncertain. This CDR3 is 12 amino acids long. The V end lost 4 bases, the J end lost 4 bases, and 9 bases lay between the germline ends. Germline CDR1 reads GTSNPN; CDR2 reads SVGIG (reference sequence). CDR3 amino acids: CAWTLRSDTQYF. The CDR3 DNA is TGTGCCTGGACGCTCAGGTCAGATACGCAGTATTTT.

The J gene is TRBJ1-2, the V gene TRBV12-3 or TRBV12-4; 7 bases align to TRBD1. Trimming took 3 bases from V and 4 from J; bases not matched to a gene: 8. The CDR3 loop spans 15 amino acids. The CDR3 reads CASSFLGQTFYGYTF. CDR3 DNA sequence: TGTGCCAGCAGTTTTCTGGGACAGACCTTCTATGGCTACACCTTC.

The V call is TRBV4-1, the J call TRBJ2-3; no clear D. Trimming removed 1 base from V and 2 bases from J, with 16 bases in between. The germline CDR1 and CDR2 sequences are MGHRA and YSYEKL. The CDR3 is made up of 17 amino acids. This chain's CDR3 is CASSQGAFTSYTDTQYF. The CDR3 nucleotides read TGCGCCAGCAGCCAAGGAGCCTTTACGAGCTACACAGATACGCAGTATTTT.

This chain connects TRBV14 to TRBJ1-1, with no clear D. CDR1 is SGHDN and CDR2 is FVKESK in the germline V gene. The CDR3 sequence is 13 residues long. V lost 6 bases and J lost 0, with 8 bases in between. The CDR3 sequence is CASREFLNTEAFF. The CDR3 DNA follows: TGTGCCAGCAGGGAGTTTCTGAACACTGAAGCTTTCTTT.

The chain uses TRBV28 and TRBJ2-7, with D unclear. Trimming removed 7 bases at V and 2 bases at J, with 9 bases between. Germline loops: CDR1 MDHEN, CDR2 SYDVKM. The CDR3 covers 12 residues. The CDR3 loop is CASTGLTYEQYF. CDR3 nucleotide sequence: TGTGCCAGCACCGGCCTAACCTACGAGCAGTACTTC.